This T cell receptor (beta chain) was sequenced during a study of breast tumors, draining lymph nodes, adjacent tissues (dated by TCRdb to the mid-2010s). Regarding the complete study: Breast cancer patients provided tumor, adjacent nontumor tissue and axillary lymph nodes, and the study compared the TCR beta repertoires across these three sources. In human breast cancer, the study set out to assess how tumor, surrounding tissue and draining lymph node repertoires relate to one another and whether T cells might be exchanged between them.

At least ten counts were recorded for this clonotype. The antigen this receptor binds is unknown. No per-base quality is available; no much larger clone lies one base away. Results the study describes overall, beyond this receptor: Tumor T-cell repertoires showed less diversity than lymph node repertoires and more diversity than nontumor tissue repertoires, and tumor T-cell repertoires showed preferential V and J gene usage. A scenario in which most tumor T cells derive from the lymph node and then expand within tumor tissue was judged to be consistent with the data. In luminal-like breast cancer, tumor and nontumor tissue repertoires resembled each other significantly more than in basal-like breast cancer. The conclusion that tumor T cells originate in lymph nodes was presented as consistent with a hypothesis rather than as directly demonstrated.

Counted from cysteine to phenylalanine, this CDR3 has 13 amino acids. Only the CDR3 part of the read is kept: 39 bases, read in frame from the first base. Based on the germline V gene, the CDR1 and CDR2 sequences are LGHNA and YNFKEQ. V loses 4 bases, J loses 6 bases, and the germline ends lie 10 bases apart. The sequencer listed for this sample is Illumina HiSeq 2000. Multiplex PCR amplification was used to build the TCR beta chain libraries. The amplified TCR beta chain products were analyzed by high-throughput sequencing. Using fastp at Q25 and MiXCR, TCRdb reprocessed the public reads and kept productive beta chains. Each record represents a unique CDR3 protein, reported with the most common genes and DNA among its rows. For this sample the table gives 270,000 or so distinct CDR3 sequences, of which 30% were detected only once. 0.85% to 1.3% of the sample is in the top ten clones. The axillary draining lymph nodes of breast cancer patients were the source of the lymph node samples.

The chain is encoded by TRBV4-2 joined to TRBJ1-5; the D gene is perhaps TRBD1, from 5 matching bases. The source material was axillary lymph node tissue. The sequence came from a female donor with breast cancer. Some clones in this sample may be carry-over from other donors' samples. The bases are TGTGCCAGCAGCCCCCAAGGGGTTCAGCCCCAGCATTTT. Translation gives CASSPQGVQPQHF.